This T cell receptor (beta chain) stems from a study of tumor-infiltrating lymphocytes in primary liver carcinoma. Findings and limits, study-wide: Paired tumor-adjacent and tumor-blood samples overlapped less than tumor region pairs did. Tumors had a top-250-clone fraction that was significantly higher than blood (p = 0.039).

The CDR3 is 15 residues long. Germline V gene lookup returns CDR1 SGHTS and CDR2 YDEGEE. The V end lost 5 bases, the J end lost 3 bases, and 15 bases lay between the germline ends. On this clonotype: Its antigen is unidentified. This could be a read error, since a much larger clone is one nucleotide away.

Without any cell sorting, roughly 17-31 mg of bulk tissue yielded co-extracted RNA and DNA. Surgeons treated the primary liver carcinoma of the patients by surgical resection. A constant-region primer primed TCR beta cDNA synthesis from about 530 ng of total RNA. A slightly modified ARM-PCR protocol with three nested multiplex PCR rounds produced these TCR beta libraries. The first two PCR rounds used TRBV1-TRBV30 forward primers with a C-beta reverse primer, about 10 cycles each. TCRdb itself ran the multiplex PCR reads through MiXCR, one entry per CDR3 protein. This table has about 210,000 distinct CDR3 sequences, 85% appearing once.

This sequence joins TRBV5-8 and TRBJ2-1; possibly TRBD2 for D (6 bases). The sequence was obtained from a man aged 40-49 years with primary liver carcinoma and hepatitis B virus infection. The specimen sequenced was tumor tissue from primary liver carcinoma. Here the CDR3 DNA reads TGTGCCAGCAGATTGACCCTCGGGGGCTACAATGAGCAGTTCTTC. It specifies CASRLTLGGYNEQFF.